These 25 T cell receptor beta chains originate from one sample sequenced in a study of blood T cell repertoires in COVID-19. TCRdb's table, derived via immunoSEQ multiplex PCR, lists solely in-frame clones and lacks some. Here the sample spans roughly 130,000 clones, around 80% being singletons. Material: peripheral blood. The origin of the receptors is a man aged 55 to 70 with acute or convalescent COVID-19.

Of note for this clone: One junction end does not reproduce the germline sequence, and a read error may be involved. The rearrangement uses TRBV7-7 and TRBJ2-3; 9 bases map to TRBD2. The germline V gene encodes CDR1 SSHAT and CDR2 FNYEAQ (reference sequence). The CDR3 extends over 15 amino acids. The CDR3 region is CASSLGSGRSDTQYF. CDR3 bases: TGTGCTAGCAGCTTAGGTAGCGGGAGATCAGATACGCAGTATTTT. Full variable domain (missing parts from reference TRBV7-7 and TRBJ2-3): GAGVSQSPRYKVTKRGQDVTLRCDPISSHATLYWYQQALGQGPEFLTYFNYEAQPDKSGLPSDRFSAERPEGSISTLTIQRTEQRDSAMYRCASSLGSGRSDTQYFGPGTRLTVL.

The V call is TRBV4-1, the J call TRBJ2-6; tentative D call: TRBD1 (7 bases). Germline-derived CDR1 and CDR2 are MGHRA and YSYEKL. V lost 4 bases and J lost 2, with 21 bases in between. The CDR3 loop spans 19 amino acids. The CDR3 sequence is CASSPNPDRDSTGANVLTF. CDR3 nucleotide sequence: TGCGCCAGCAGCCCAAATCCAGACAGGGACTCTACTGGGGCCAACGTCCTGACTTTC.

The chain joins TRBV25-1 to TRBJ1-4, with D hard to call. CDR3 length: 15 residues. V dropped 4 bases and J dropped 8 bases, with 17 bases sitting between them. Germline CDR1 and CDR2: MGHDK and SYGVNS. The CDR3 is CASSASTIENEKLFF. The CDR3 region has the DNA TGTGCCAGCAGTGCTTCGACAATCGAAAACGAAAAACTGTTTTTT.

This clone was seen just once. The chain carries TRBV3-1 (or the pseudogene TRBV3-2) and TRBJ2-5; TRBD2 matches 8 bases. The CDR3 is 16 amino acids. V shed 5 bases and J 5 bases; nucleotides not matched to a gene: 13. Germline V CDR1 and CDR2: LGHDT, YNNKEL (reference sequence). CDR3: CASSTLSGMYRETQYF. The CDR3 DNA sequence: TGTGCCAGCAGCACCCTTAGCGGGATGTATCGTGAGACCCAGTACTTC.

The chain joins TRBV28 to TRBJ2-2; a possible D gene is TRBD1 (6 bases). The germline V gene encodes CDR1 MDHEN and CDR2 SYDVKM. V shed 2 bases and J shed 4 bases, with 11 bases lying between them. CDR3 length: 15 amino acids. CDR3 sequence reads: CASSLGQGITGELFF. DNA of the CDR3: TGTGCCAGCAGTTTAGGGCAGGGGATCACCGGGGAGCTGTTTTTT.

This clone was counted between two and nine times. The rearrangement links TRBV30 to TRBJ1-1; D gene unclear. V was trimmed by 5 bases and J by 11 bases, leaving 15 bases between them. The CDR3 sequence is 11 residues long. Germline CDR1 GTSNPN, CDR2 SVGIG (reference sequence). The CDR3 loop reads CAWGSSGEAFF. CDR3 nucleotides: TGTGCCTGGGGGTCTAGTGGGGAGGCTTTCTTT.

This chain links TRBV29-1 with TRBJ1-4, with TRBD1 matching 7 bases. The V segment lost 7 bases and the J segment 8 bases; nucleotides outside the gene matches: 7. Germline CDR1 is SQVTM and CDR2 is ANQGSEA. This CDR3 contains 12 residues. The CDR3 is CSAGDRREKLFF. The CDR3 DNA reads as TGCAGCGCTGGGGACAGAAGGGAAAAACTGTTTTTT.

The genes are TRBV6-6 and TRBJ2-7, with D perhaps matching TRBD2 (7 bases). Trimming took off 5 bases at V and 6 bases at J, with 35 bases between the two ends. CDR1 and CDR2 (germline): MNHNY, SVGAGI (reference sequence). The CDR3 extends over 20 amino acids. DNA for the CDR3: TGTGCCAGCAGTCGCACCCCCCTCGCGGGAGTTTTAGGGGGAGTCTTCGAGCAGTACTTC. Its protein product is CASSRTPLAGVLGGVFEQYF.

The chain couples TRBV28 to TRBJ1-2; 8 bases agree with TRBD1. Germline V gene sequence: CDR1 MDHEN, CDR2 SYDVKM. V shed 3 bases, J shed 2 bases, and the junction held 20 bases outside the gene matches. This CDR3 contains 20 residues. CDR3 sequence reads: CASSFYRRTGTDKTNYGYTF. DNA of the CDR3: TGTGCCAGCAGTTTTTATAGGCGGACAGGGACCGACAAGACGAACTATGGCTACACCTTC.

The chain joins TRBV5-1 to TRBJ2-7, with TRBD1 matching 9 bases. Germline trimming cut 4 bases from V and 4 bases from J; bases unmatched to any gene: 6. The V gene's germline CDR1 is SGHRS and CDR2 YFSETQ. The CDR3 covers 14 residues. The CDR3 here is CASSAGGTGYEQYF. CDR3 nucleotide sequence: TGCGCCAGCAGCGCCGGAGGGACAGGGTACGAGCAGTACTTC.

V usage is TRBV24-1 and J usage is TRBJ2-7, with 9 bases aligning to TRBD2. Germline V CDR1 and CDR2: KGHDR, SFDVKD. The ends lost 3 bases at V and 1 base at J; junction bases unmatched: 6. This CDR3 comprises 16 residues. The CDR3 DNA reads TGTGCCACCAGTGATCCCGCTGCGGGAGGGTCCTACGAGCAGTACTTC. It specifies CATSDPAAGGSYEQYF.

This clone turned up a few times. This chain links TRBV11-3 with TRBJ2-1, with D unresolved. The CDR3 is 12 residues long. The V end was cut by 5 bases, the J end by 11 bases, with 13 bases between. Germline CDR1 SGHNT, CDR2 YENEEA. The CDR3 is CASSETGNKQFF. In DNA form, the CDR3 reads TGTGCCAGCAGCGAGACTGGTAATAAGCAGTTCTTC.

This clone was observed at least ten times. The genes are TRBV2 and TRBJ1-1; D unclear. V gave up 7 bases and J gave up 5 bases, with 8 bases separating them. The germline CDR1 and CDR2 sequences are SNHLY and FYNNEI. The CDR3 covers 11 residues. For the CDR3, the DNA is TGTGCCAGCACCAGAGGAACTGAAGCTTTCTTT. Translating gives CASTRGTEAFF.

The chain recombines TRBV7-8 with TRBJ2-5; D is undetermined. V lost 1 base to trimming and J lost 2 bases, with 5 bases between them. The CDR3 has 13 amino acids. The germline V gene has CDR1 SGHVS and CDR2 FQNEAQ. The CDR3 DNA reads as TGTGCCAGCAGCTTAGTACGGCAAGAGACCCAGTACTTC. Its translation is CASSLVRQETQYF.

The chain couples TRBV28 to TRBJ2-1, with TRBD2 matching over 8 bases. Germline V gene lookup returns CDR1 MDHEN and CDR2 SYDVKM. The V gene end was trimmed by 4 bases and the J gene end by 6 bases; junction bases not matched to a gene: 8. CDR3 length: 15 amino acids. The DNA of the CDR3 is TGTGCCAGCAGTTCCCCTGGACTAGCCGTCAATGAGCAGTTCTTC. Translated: CASSSPGLAVNEQFF. Looking up the rest from reference TRBV28 and TRBJ2-1 gives the full variable domain: DVKVTQSSRYLVKRTGEKVFLECVQDMDHENMFWYRQDPGLGLRLIYFSYDVKMKEKGDIPEGYSVSREKKERFSLILESASTNQTSMYLCASSSPGLAVNEQFFGPGTRLTVL.

V gene TRBV30 combines with J gene TRBJ2-1, with D hard to call. CDR3 size: 16 residues. V was clipped by 4 bases and J by 4 bases, with 20 bases between them. The germline V gene encodes CDR1 GTSNPN and CDR2 SVGIG (reference sequence). Here the CDR3 reads CAWISLPTQTYNEQFF. For the CDR3, the DNA is TGTGCCTGGATTTCCCTCCCGACACAAACTTACAATGAGCAGTTCTTC. Full variable domain (outside the CDR3, taken from reference TRBV30 and TRBJ2-1): SQTIHQWPATLVQPVGSPLSLECTVEGTSNPNLYWYRQAAGRGLQLLFYSVGIGQISSEVPQNLSASRPQDRQFILSSKKLLLSDSGFYLCAWISLPTQTYNEQFFGPGTRLTVL.

The V and J genes are TRBV4-2 and TRBJ1-2; possibly TRBD1 for D (5 bases). Per the germline V gene, CDR1 is LGHNA and CDR2 is YNFKEQ. The CDR3 consists of 16 residues. The V end was cut by 1 base, the J end by 8 bases, with 20 bases between. The CDR3 here is CASSQVTYGSGAGYTF. Written as DNA, the CDR3 is TGTGCCAGCAGCCAAGTCACCTACGGCAGCGGGGCCGGCTACACCTTC.

This sequence joins TRBV7-6 and TRBJ1-5; tentatively, D is TRBD1 (5 bases). The V end was cut by 1 base, the J end by 5 bases, with 12 bases between. CDR3 length: 15 residues. Germline CDR1 and CDR2: SGHVS and FNYEAQ. CDR3 region: CASSLGGASYQPQHF. CDR3 in DNA: TGTGCCAGCAGCTTAGGGGGCGCCAGCTATCAGCCCCAGCATTTT.

This rearrangement joins TRBV7-2 to TRBJ1-2, with 7 bases that match TRBD1. The CDR3 is 15 residues long. V dropped 5 bases and J dropped 7; count of bases not matched to a gene: 13. Germline V gene data show CDR1 as SGHTA and CDR2 as FQGNSA. The CDR3 DNA reads TGTGCCAGCAGCGTCTCTTCGACAGGGATGGGTGGCTACACCTTC. It specifies CASSVSSTGMGGYTF.

The table lists this clone with a few counts. The J gene is TRBJ1-1, the V gene TRBV30; TRBD1 matches 7 bases. Germline CDR1 GTSNPN, CDR2 SVGIG (reference sequence). The CDR3 extends over 14 amino acids. The V segment lost 5 bases and the J segment 1 base; nucleotides outside the gene matches: 7. DNA of the CDR3: TGTGCCTGGGAGACAGGGACGGCGAACACTGAAGCTTTCTTT. This codes for CAWETGTANTEAFF.

The gene calls are TRBV7-2 and TRBJ2-7, with D hard to call. Germline V CDR1 and CDR2: SGHTA, FQGNSA. The CDR3 has 12 residues. V dropped 3 bases and J dropped 6 bases, with 9 bases sitting between them. The CDR3 sequence: CASSFSSPEQYF. CDR3 in DNA: TGTGCCAGCAGCTTTAGCTCCCCCGAGCAGTACTTC.

The gene calls are TRBV12-3 or TRBV12-4 and TRBJ2-7; D might be TRBD1 (5 bases). Trimming cost V 5 bases and J 3 bases, with 5 bases left between them. This CDR3 spans 11 amino acids. DNA for the CDR3: TGTGCCAGCAGTAGGGGCTACGAGCAGTACTTC. Its protein product is CASSRGYEQYF.

The V call is TRBV7-2, the J call TRBJ2-7, with D hard to call. V was trimmed by 1 base and J by 5 bases, leaving 6 bases between them. This CDR3 is built from 12 residues. In germline, CDR1 is SGHTA, CDR2 FQGNSA. The CDR3 DNA reads as TGTGCCAGCAGCTTAGACAAGAACGAGCAGTACTTC. Protein product: CASSLDKNEQYF.

V and J are TRBV9 and TRBJ2-7, with 7 nucleotides matching TRBD1. Germline V gene data show CDR1 as SGDLS and CDR2 as YYNGEE. J was trimmed by 3 bases and V by 0 bases; bases with no gene match: 6. The CDR3 has 15 residues. Written as DNA, the CDR3 is TGTGCCAGCAGCGTAGGGGACAGTAACTTCTACGAGCAGTACTTC. This codes for CASSVGDSNFYEQYF. The full variable domain, in which reference TRBV9 and TRBJ2-7 provide the parts outside the CDR3, is DSGVTQTPKHLITATGQRVTLRCSPRSGDLSVYWYQQSLDQGLQFLIQYYNGEERAKGNILERFSAQQFPDLHSELNLSSLELGDSALYFCASSVGDSNFYEQYFGPGTRLTVT.

The J gene is TRBJ2-7, the V gene TRBV20-1; no clear D. From germline, CDR1 is DFQATT and CDR2 SNEGSKA (reference sequence). V shed 1 base and J shed 4 bases, with 5 bases lying between them. This CDR3 has 11 amino acids. The CDR3 coding sequence is TGCAGTGCTAGAGGAGATTACGAGCAGTACTTC. Translation: CSARGDYEQYF.